This T cell receptor beta chain stems from a study of post-analysis software for immune sequencing data. The study, taken as a whole, reports: Patients showed TRBV5-6, TRBV5-1 and TRBV20-1 among four to six TRBV segments more frequent than in controls.

Regarding this clonotype: Its antigen is unidentified.

V lost 6 bases to trimming and J lost 1 base; unmatched junction nucleotides: 6. This CDR3 is 16 amino acids long. Per the germline V gene, CDR1 is SGHRS and CDR2 is YFSETQ. Unique molecular identifiers had been added to the TCR beta cDNA libraries. TCRdb re-derived calls from the PCR reads in MiXCR, one entry per CDR3 protein. The table includes hundreds of thousands of distinct CDR3 sequences, 55% to 60% detected once. The receptor's source is a girl aged 2-10 years with multiple sclerosis. V gene TRBV5-1 combines with J gene TRBJ2-3; 12 bases are shared with TRBD2. Material: blood. CDR3 bases: TGCGCCAGCACCAGACTAGCGGGAGATGGCACAGATACGCAGTATTTT. Translated: CASTRLAGDGTDTQYF.